These 22 T cell receptor beta chains came from one sample sequenced in a study of OX40 agonist ivuxolimab in advanced cancers. Profiling relied on immunoSEQ multiplex PCR, and the TCRdb table lists in-frame clones only, not all of them. The sample shows 60,000 to 100,000 clones, more than 75% of them seen only once. This material consisted of CD4+ or CD8+ T cells sorted from blood, taken in a trial of the OX40 agonist ivuxolimab. These receptors originate from an adult with an advanced solid tumor such as melanoma, head and neck, liver or kidney cancer.

The chain couples TRBV5-1 to TRBJ1-1, with 9 positions matching TRBD1. In germline, CDR1 is SGHRS, CDR2 YFSETQ. V lost 5 bases, J lost 5 bases, and 10 bases stayed unmatched. There are 15 residues in the CDR3. The DNA for the CDR3 is TGCGCCAGCAGGATTGGGGACAGGGAAGTAACTGAAGCTTTCTTT. Translation gives CASRIGDREVTEAFF.

The chain is built from TRBV2 and TRBJ2-4; unclear D gene. The germline CDR1 and CDR2 sequences are SNHLY and FYNNEI. V dropped 6 bases and J dropped 4 bases, with 7 bases sitting between them. The CDR3 is 12 amino acids. In DNA form, the CDR3 reads TGTGCCAGCAGGGACCGGAAAAACATTCAGTACTTC. Translating it yields CASRDRKNIQYF.

The genes are TRBV6-1 and TRBJ2-2; perhaps TRBD1 as D (5 bases). CDR3 length equals 14 residues. Germline V CDR1 and CDR2: MNHNS, SASEGT. V lost 6 bases and J lost 5, with 13 bases in between. The CDR3 loop reads CASRTDGATGELFF. As DNA, the CDR3 is TGTGCCAGCAGGACAGACGGTGCGACCGGGGAGCTGTTTTTT.

V usage is TRBV19 and J usage is TRBJ2-1; D possibly uses TRBD1 or TRBD2 (6 bases each). Germline loops: CDR1 LNHDA, CDR2 SQIVND (reference sequence). The CDR3 contains 14 residues. Trimming stripped 6 bases from V and 5 bases from J, with 14 bases between. CDR3 region: CASSLRGPNNEQFF. The CDR3 DNA reads TGTGCCAGTAGCCTCCGGGGGCCAAACAATGAGCAGTTCTTC.

In this sample, this clone turned up once. The V and J genes are TRBV7-9 and TRBJ2-3; the match to TRBD2 covers 8 bases. Germline CDR1 reads SEHNR; CDR2 reads FQNEAQ (reference sequence). With V trimmed by 1 base and J by 4 bases, 4 bases remained unmatched. The CDR3 extends over 15 amino acids. The CDR3 nucleotides are TGTGCCAGCAGCTTAGGGACTAGCCACGCAGATACGCAGTATTTT. As protein: CASSLGTSHADTQYF.

The CDR3 sequence is CASSQDRSTGGGGYTF. CDR3 DNA: TGCGCCAGCAGCCAAGATCGTTCTACAGGGGGTGGCGGCTACACCTTC. The chain is built from TRBV4-1 and TRBJ1-2, with 8 positions matching TRBD1. The CDR3 loop spans 16 amino acids. J lost 8 bases, V lost 0 bases, and 11 bases had no gene match. Looked up from germline, CDR1 is MGHRA and CDR2 is YSYEKL.

The chain uses TRBV10-1 and TRBJ1-1; 7 bases are shared with TRBD1. The ends lost 3 bases at V and 7 bases at J; junction bases unmatched: 11. Germline V CDR1 and CDR2: WNHNN, SYGVQD (reference sequence). CDR3 length: 15 amino acids. The CDR3: CASSDLRQGFGEAFF. CDR3 coding DNA: TGCGCCAGCAGTGACCTTCGACAGGGATTCGGTGAAGCTTTCTTT.

This chain uses TRBV18 with TRBJ1-5; no clear D gene. The V gene lost 2 bases and the J gene lost 1 base, with 15 bases spanning the gap. This CDR3 has 17 residues. In germline, CDR1 is KGHSH, CDR2 LQKENI. The DNA of the CDR3 is TGTGCCAGCTCACCAAGAGCCGGAGGCAGGAGCAATCAGCCCCAGCATTTT. It is translated as CASSPRAGGRSNQPQHF.

The chain is built from TRBV4-3 and TRBJ2-1, with D possibly TRBD1 on 6 matching bases. Trimming took 4 bases from V and 4 from J, leaving 8 bases between them. This CDR3 contains 13 residues. Germline V lookup: CDR1 LGHNA, CDR2 YSLEER. The CDR3 nucleotides are TGCGCCAGCAGCCGACAGGAATACAATGAGCAGTTCTTC. This gives the protein CASSRQEYNEQFF.

CDR3 protein: CASSLGPVEGNTIYF. The CDR3 coding sequence is TGTGCCAGCAGCTTAGGTCCCGTCGAAGGAAACACCATATATTTT. The J gene is TRBJ1-3, the V gene TRBV7-9; D uncertain. The germline V gene has CDR1 SEHNR and CDR2 FQNEAQ (reference sequence). The CDR3 totals 15 residues. V was trimmed by 1 base and J by 4 bases, leaving 11 bases between them.

The V gene is TRBV29-1, the J gene TRBJ1-2; tentative D call: TRBD1 (6 bases). V lost 3 bases to trimming and J lost 8 bases, with 10 bases between them. There are 11 residues in the CDR3. The germline gives CDR1 SQVTM, CDR2 ANQGSEA. The CDR3, as DNA: TGCAGCGTTGAGGGGGCGCTGGGCTACACCTTC. Its translation is CSVEGALGYTF. The full variable domain, with the rest looked up from reference TRBV29-1 and TRBJ1-2, is SAVISQKPSRDICQRGTSLTIQCQVDSQVTMMFWYRQQPGQSLTLIATANQGSEATYESGFVIDKFPISRPNLTFSTLTVSNMSPEDSSIYLCSVEGALGYTFGSGTRLTVV.

J is TRBJ1-2 and V is TRBV18; D perhaps matches TRBD1 (6 bases). The length of the CDR3 is 15 residues. Deletions cut 0 bases from V and 7 bases from J, with 15 bases between. Germline CDR1 KGHSH, CDR2 LQKENI. CDR3 coding DNA: TGTGCCAGCTCACCACCAGAGACAGGCGCGTTTGGCTACACCTTC. Translating gives CASSPPETGAFGYTF.

The CDR3 bases are TGTGCCAGTAGAAGTGAGGGCAGCCCGAACACTGAAGCTTTCTTT. It specifies CASRSEGSPNTEAFF. The chain employs TRBV19 and TRBJ1-1; D gene unclear. Germline lookup yields CDR1 LNHDA and CDR2 SQIVND (reference sequence). The CDR3 length is 15 residues. Trimming stripped 6 bases from V and 1 base from J, with 15 bases between.

This clone was seen a single time. The rearrangement links TRBV27 to TRBJ1-1, with 10 bases matching TRBD1. With 6 bases clipped from V and 0 bases from J, the junction kept 1 base outside the gene matches. This CDR3 is 14 amino acids long. CDR1 is MNHEY, CDR2 SMNVEV, per germline (reference sequence). The CDR3 spells CASRDRGMNTEAFF. The DNA for the CDR3 is TGTGCCAGCAGGGACAGGGGGATGAACACTGAAGCTTTCTTT.

This chain joins TRBV11-2 and TRBJ1-4; D gene unclear. This CDR3 has 15 amino acids. CDR1 is SGHAT, CDR2 FQNNGV, per germline. V lost 5 bases to trimming and J lost 0 bases, with 10 bases between them. CDR3 DNA: TGTGCCAGCAGCCCACGGTCTGCAACTAATGAAAAACTGTTTTTT. Protein sequence: CASSPRSATNEKLFF.

This chain links TRBV2 with TRBJ2-5, with 14 bases lining up with TRBD2. There are 17 residues in the CDR3. Germline V gene sequence: CDR1 SNHLY, CDR2 FYNNEI. V shed 7 bases and J 2 bases; nucleotides not matched to a gene: 9. The CDR3 nucleotides are TGTGCCAGCAAGGGAGGGACTAGCGGGAGTTATCAAGAGACCCAGTACTTC. Amino acid sequence: CASKGGTSGSYQETQYF. The whole variable domain, remainder taken from reference TRBV2 and TRBJ2-5, is EPEVTQTPSHQVTQMGQEVILRCVPISNHLYFYWYRQILGQKVEFLVSFYNNEISEKSEIFDDQFSVERPDGSNFTLKIRSTKLEDSAMYFCASKGGTSGSYQETQYFGPGTRLLVL.

A few counts support this clone. The V and J genes are TRBV5-1 and TRBJ1-6; D is perhaps TRBD1 (5 bases). Looked up from germline, CDR1 is SGHRS and CDR2 is YFSETQ. Trimming took 4 bases from V and 6 from J, leaving 11 bases between them. This CDR3 contains 14 residues. The CDR3 region is CASSLGTTNSPLHF. Written as DNA, the CDR3 is TGCGCCAGCAGCCTCGGGACCACTAATTCACCCCTCCACTTT.

The CDR3 DNA is TGTGCCAGCAGTTACTCGAAGAACACTGAAGCTTTCTTT. Encoded protein: CASSYSKNTEAFF. The chain couples TRBV6-5 to TRBJ1-1; D gene uncertain. This CDR3 spans 13 amino acids. Trimming stripped 0 bases from V and 1 base from J, with 3 bases between. CDR1 MNHEY and CDR2 SVGAGI come from the germline V gene.

The V call is TRBV11-2, the J call TRBJ2-5, with D possibly matching TRBD2 (7 bases). The length of the CDR3 is 16 residues. V shed 2 bases and J shed 1 base, with 14 bases lying between them. The germline CDR1 and CDR2 sequences are SGHAT and FQNNGV. The CDR3 bases are TGTGCCAGCAGCTTAACGGGGGGCAAAGGCCAAGAGACCCAGTACTTC. It translates to CASSLTGGKGQETQYF.

The genes are TRBV18 and TRBJ2-5; 7 bases align to TRBD2. CDR3 length: 14 amino acids. The germline V gene encodes CDR1 KGHSH and CDR2 LQKENI. V lost 3 bases and J lost 2; bases outside the gene matches: 3. CDR3 protein: CASSPRGRQETQYF. As DNA, the CDR3 is TGTGCCAGCTCACCTCGCGGGAGACAAGAGACCCAGTACTTC.

The rearrangement joins TRBV5-6 to TRBJ1-2, with 7 bases lining up with TRBD1. V was clipped by 0 bases and J by 5 bases; unmatched bases: 7. Germline V CDR1 and CDR2: SGHDT, YYEEEE. The CDR3 covers 15 residues. CDR3 nucleotides: TGTGCCAGCAGCTTGGGAGGGACAGTTTTATATGGCTACACCTTC. Translating gives CASSLGGTVLYGYTF.

The chain uses TRBV10-3 and TRBJ1-1; D is perhaps TRBD1 (6 bases). Deletions cut 7 bases from V and 5 bases from J, with 17 bases between. The V gene's germline CDR1 is ENHRY and CDR2 SYGVKD. The CDR3 extends over 14 amino acids. CDR3 in amino acids: CAITDGGGWTEAFF. The CDR3 DNA sequence: TGTGCCATCACCGATGGAGGGGGTTGGACTGAAGCTTTCTTT.